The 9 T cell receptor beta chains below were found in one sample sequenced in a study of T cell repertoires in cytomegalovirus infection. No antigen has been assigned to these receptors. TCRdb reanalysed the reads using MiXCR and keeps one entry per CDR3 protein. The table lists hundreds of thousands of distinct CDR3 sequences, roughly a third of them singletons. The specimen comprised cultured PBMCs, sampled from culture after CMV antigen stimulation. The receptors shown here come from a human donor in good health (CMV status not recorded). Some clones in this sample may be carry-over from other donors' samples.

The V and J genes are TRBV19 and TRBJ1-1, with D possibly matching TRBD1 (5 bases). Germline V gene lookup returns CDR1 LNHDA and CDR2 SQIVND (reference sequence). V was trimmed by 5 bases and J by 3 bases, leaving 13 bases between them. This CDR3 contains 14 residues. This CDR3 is CASSPRVGDTEAFF. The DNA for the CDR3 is TGTGCCAGTAGTCCCAGGGTTGGGGACACTGAAGCTTTCTTT.

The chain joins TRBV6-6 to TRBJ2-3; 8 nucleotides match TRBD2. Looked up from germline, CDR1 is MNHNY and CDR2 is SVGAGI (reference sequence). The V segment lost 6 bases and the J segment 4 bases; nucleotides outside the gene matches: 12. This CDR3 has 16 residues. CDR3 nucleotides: TGTGCCAGCAGCCCGGAGGACGGGAGGGGAGCAGATACGCAGTATTTT. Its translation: CASSPEDGRGADTQYF.

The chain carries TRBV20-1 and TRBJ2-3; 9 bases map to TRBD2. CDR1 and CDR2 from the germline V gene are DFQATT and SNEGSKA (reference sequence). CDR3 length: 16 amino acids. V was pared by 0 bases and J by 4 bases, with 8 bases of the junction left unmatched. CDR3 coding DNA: TGCAGTGCTAGAGATCTCAAGCGGGAGGTTGCAGATACGCAGTATTTT. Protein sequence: CSARDLKREVADTQYF.

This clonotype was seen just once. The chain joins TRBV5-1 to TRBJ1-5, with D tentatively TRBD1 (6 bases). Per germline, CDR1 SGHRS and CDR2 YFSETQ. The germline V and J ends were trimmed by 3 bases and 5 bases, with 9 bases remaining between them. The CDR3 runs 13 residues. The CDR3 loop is CASSWGQDQPQHF. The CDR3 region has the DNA TGCGCCAGCAGCTGGGGACAAGATCAGCCCCAGCATTTT.

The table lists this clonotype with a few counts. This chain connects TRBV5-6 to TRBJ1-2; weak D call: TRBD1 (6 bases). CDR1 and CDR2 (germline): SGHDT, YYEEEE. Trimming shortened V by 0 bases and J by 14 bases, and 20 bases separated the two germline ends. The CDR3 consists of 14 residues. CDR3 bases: TGTGCCAGCAGCTTGGAAGTCGTCGCGGGGGCAGTGACCTTC. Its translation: CASSLEVVAGAVTF. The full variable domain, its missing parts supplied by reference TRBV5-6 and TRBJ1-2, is DAGVTQSPTHLIKTRGQQVTLRCSPKSGHDTVSWYQQALGQGPQFIFQYYEEEERQRGNFPDRFSGHQFPNYSSELNVNALLLGDSALYLCASSLEVVAGAVTFGSGTRLTVV.

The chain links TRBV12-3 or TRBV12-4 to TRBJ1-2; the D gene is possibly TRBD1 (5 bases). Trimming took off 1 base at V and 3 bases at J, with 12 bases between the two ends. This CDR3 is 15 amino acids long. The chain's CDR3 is CASSLEQVGYYGYTF. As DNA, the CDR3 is TGTGCCAGCAGTTTAGAACAGGTCGGGTACTATGGCTACACCTTC.

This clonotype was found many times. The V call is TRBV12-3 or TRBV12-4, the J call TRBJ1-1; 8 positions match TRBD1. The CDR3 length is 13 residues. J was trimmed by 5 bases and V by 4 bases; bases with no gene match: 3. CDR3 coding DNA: TGTGCCAGCAGTTGGACAGGGCGGACTGAAGCTTTCTTT. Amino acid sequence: CASSWTGRTEAFF.

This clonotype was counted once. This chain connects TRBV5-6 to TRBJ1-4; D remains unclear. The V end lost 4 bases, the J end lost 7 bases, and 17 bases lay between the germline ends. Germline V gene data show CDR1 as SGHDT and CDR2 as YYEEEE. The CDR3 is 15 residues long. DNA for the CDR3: TGTGCCAGCAGCCCTAGACCGGGCGGCGGTGAAAAACTGTTTTTT. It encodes CASSPRPGGGEKLFF.

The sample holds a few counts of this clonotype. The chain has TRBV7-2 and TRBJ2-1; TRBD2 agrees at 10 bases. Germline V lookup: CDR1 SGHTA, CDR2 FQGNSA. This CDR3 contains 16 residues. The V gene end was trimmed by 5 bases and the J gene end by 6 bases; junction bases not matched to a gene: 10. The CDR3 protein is CASSPGAGGPSNEQFF. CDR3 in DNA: TGTGCCAGCAGCCCTGGAGCGGGAGGGCCCTCCAATGAGCAGTTCTTC. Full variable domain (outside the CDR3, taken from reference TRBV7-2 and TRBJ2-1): GAGVSQSPSNKVTEKGKDVELRCDPISGHTALYWYRQSLGQGLEFLIYFQGNSAPDKSGLPSDRFSAERTGGSVSTLTIQRTQQEDSAVYLCASSPGAGGPSNEQFFGPGTRLTVL.